Presented here are 24 T cell receptor beta chains from one specimen sequenced in a study of T cell responses to AZD1222 COVID-19 vaccine. Produced via immunoSEQ multiplex PCR; TCRdb's table is partial and in-frame only. The sample lists some 180,000 clones, approximately 86% seen once, with approximately 0.49% in the top ten. This material consisted of peripheral blood, taken on day 0 of AZD1222 vaccination. These receptors came from an adult in good health.

CDR3 protein: CASSFAAMNTEAFF. In DNA form, the CDR3 reads TGTGCCAGCAGTTTCGCGGCAATGAACACTGAAGCTTTCTTT. V is TRBV28 and J is TRBJ1-1; D ambiguous. The CDR3 consists of 14 residues. Germline-derived CDR1 and CDR2 are MDHEN and SYDVKM. Trimming removed 3 bases at V and 0 bases at J, with 8 bases between.

This clone was seen once. Sequence at one end of the junction differs from germline and may be a read error. This chain links TRBV18 with TRBJ1-6; D possibly corresponds to TRBD1 (5 bases). The CDR3 runs 17 residues. Germline V gene data show CDR1 as KGHSH and CDR2 as LQKENI. The DNA of the CDR3 is TGTGCCAGCTCCACGCGGGTGTCAGGGTCCTTTAATTCACCCCTCCACTTT. Its protein product is CASSTRVSGSFNSPLHF.

The chain combines TRBV5-6 with TRBJ1-6; D may be TRBD1 (6 bases). Trimming took 0 bases from V and 6 from J, leaving 13 bases between them. Germline assignment: CDR1 SGHDT and CDR2 YYEEEE. CDR3 size: 16 residues. The CDR3 spells CASSLDLGGSNSPLHF. The CDR3 bases are TGTGCCAGCAGCTTGGATTTAGGGGGTTCTAATTCACCCCTCCACTTT.

This clone was seen only once. The chain recombines TRBV6-5 with TRBJ2-5; TRBD1 matches 8 bases. The CDR3 extends over 14 amino acids. CDR1 and CDR2 (germline): MNHEY, SVGAGI. V was pared by 7 bases and J by 10 bases, with 14 bases of the junction left unmatched. Here the CDR3 DNA reads TGTGCCAGCATCTACAGGGGGGATAAGGGGGACCAGTACTTC. This sequence encodes CASIYRGDKGDQYF.

The chain couples TRBV24-1 to TRBJ1-3; no reliable D call. Trimming pared 1 base from V and 8 bases from J, leaving 8 bases between. The CDR3 totals 13 residues. Germline V gives CDR1 KGHDR, CDR2 SFDVKD. The CDR3 DNA reads TGTGCCACCAGTGATTTTTGGGGTGACACCATATATTTT. Translated, it gives CATSDFWGDTIYF.

The genes are TRBV6-5 and TRBJ2-3; 7 nucleotides match TRBD1. Germline lookup yields CDR1 MNHEY and CDR2 SVGAGI. Losses at the gene ends were 2 bases for V and 4 bases for J; bases not matched to a gene: 6. The CDR3 has 15 residues. The CDR3 nucleotides are TGTGCCAGCAGTTACGTGACAGGGTTTCCAGATACGCAGTATTTT. Translation gives CASSYVTGFPDTQYF.

The chain has TRBV18 and TRBJ2-2, with D tentatively TRBD1 (6 bases). The V and J ends lost 5 bases and 5 bases respectively, with 21 bases between them. Per the germline V gene, CDR1 is KGHSH and CDR2 is LQKENI. There are 17 residues in the CDR3. In DNA, the CDR3 is TGTGCCAGCTCAAAAAACCTTATAACAGGGAGTACCGGGGAGCTGTTTTTT. Its translation is CASSKNLITGSTGELFF.

This sequence joins TRBV28 and TRBJ2-5; TRBD1 agrees at 12 bases. This CDR3 has 16 amino acids. CDR1 is MDHEN and CDR2 is SYDVKM in the germline V gene. Trimming cost V 4 bases and J 3 bases; bases outside gene matches: 6. In DNA form, the CDR3 reads TGTGCCAGCAGTTCCGGCGGGACAGGGGGCGAAGAGACCCAGTACTTC. Its protein is CASSSGGTGGEETQYF.

V gene TRBV6-1 combines with J gene TRBJ1-5; perhaps TRBD1 as D (6 bases). Germline lookup yields CDR1 MNHNS and CDR2 SASEGT. The length of the CDR3 is 16 residues. Trimming cost V 4 bases and J 2 bases, with 15 bases left between them. DNA of the CDR3: TGTGCCAGCAGTGCCAAAGGGGGTAGGGGCAATCAGCCCCAGCATTTT. Encoded protein: CASSAKGGRGNQPQHF.

The rearrangement links TRBV6-1 to TRBJ1-5; D unresolved. CDR3 length equals 15 residues. With 2 bases removed from V and 1 base from J, the gap between germline ends came to 9 bases. The germline V gene encodes CDR1 MNHNS and CDR2 SASEGT. The CDR3 protein is CASSERHLSNQPQHF. CDR3 coding DNA: TGTGCCAGCAGTGAAAGGCATTTAAGCAATCAGCCCCAGCATTTT.

This clone was counted only a few times. This CDR3 is CASSGRIGELFF. CDR3 sequence (DNA): TGTGCCAGCTCAGGAAGGATCGGGGAGCTGTTTTTT. The chain links TRBV18 to TRBJ2-2; D is unclear. Trimming stripped 5 bases from V and 7 bases from J, with 8 bases between. Germline values: CDR1 KGHSH, CDR2 LQKENI. The CDR3 is 12 residues long. The complete variable domain, with remaining parts taken from reference TRBV18 and TRBJ2-2, reads NAGVMQNPRHLVRRRGQEARLRCSPMKGHSHVYWYRQLPEEGLKFMVYLQKENIIDESGMPKERFSAEFPKEGPSILRIQQVVRGDSAAYFCASSGRIGELFFGEGSRLTVL.

This clone turned up a few times. This chain links TRBV6-2 or TRBV6-3 with TRBJ2-7; tentatively, D is TRBD2 (6 bases). Germline lookup yields CDR1 MNHEY and CDR2 SVGEGT. V lost 5 bases to trimming and J lost 2 bases, with 10 bases between them. The length of the CDR3 is 13 residues. For the CDR3, the DNA is TGTGCCAGCAGTCCCTGGGGGGCCTACGAGCAGTACTTC. Amino acids: CASSPWGAYEQYF.

This clone was seen a handful of times. This sequence joins TRBV7-6 and TRBJ2-2, with 11 bases lining up with TRBD1. The junction had 3 bases not matched to a gene; V was cut back by 6 bases and J by 0 bases. This CDR3 comprises 16 residues. Germline CDR1 and CDR2: SGHVS and FNYEAQ. In DNA, the CDR3 is TGTGCCAGCAGAGAGGGACAGGGGGCGAACACCGGGGAGCTGTTTTTT. Translated: CASREGQGANTGELFF.

The chain has TRBV7-2 and TRBJ1-3, with TRBD1 as a possible D gene (5 bases). Germline V gives CDR1 SGHTA, CDR2 FQGNSA. Trimming pared 0 bases from V and 0 bases from J, leaving 9 bases between. This CDR3 comprises 16 residues. The CDR3, as DNA: TGTGCCAGCAGCTTAGCGGACACCGACTCTGGAAACACCATATATTTT. It is translated as CASSLADTDSGNTIYF.

The chain has TRBV24-1 and TRBJ2-7; D perhaps matches TRBD1 (6 bases). Germline CDR1 reads KGHDR; CDR2 reads SFDVKD. The CDR3 spans 12 residues. V was cut by 10 bases and J by 0 bases, with 9 bases left in between. CDR3 in amino acids: CATQGGSYEQYF. The DNA of the CDR3 is TGTGCCACACAAGGGGGCTCCTACGAGCAGTACTTC.

The V and J genes are TRBV28 and TRBJ1-2; TRBD1 agrees at 9 bases. V shed 5 bases, J shed 8 bases, and the junction held 12 bases outside the gene matches. Per the germline V gene, CDR1 is MDHEN and CDR2 is SYDVKM. The CDR3 has 15 amino acids. CDR3 sequence (DNA): TGTGCCAGCAGTCGTACGGGGACAGGGAGGGGCGGCTACACCTTC. This gives the protein CASSRTGTGRGGYTF.

This clone was seen just once. This rearrangement joins TRBV29-1 to TRBJ1-3; no clear D gene. Trimming shortened V by 6 bases and J by 0 bases, and 12 bases separated the two germline ends. The CDR3 runs 14 residues. Germline CDR1 and CDR2: SQVTM and ANQGSEA. CDR3 residues: CSVSPSSSGNTIYF. In DNA, the CDR3 is TGCAGCGTCAGTCCCTCGAGCTCTGGAAACACCATATATTTT.

The chain has TRBV29-1 and TRBJ2-5; D is tentatively TRBD1 or TRBD2 (5 bases each). Germline lookup yields CDR1 SQVTM and CDR2 ANQGSEA. The CDR3 is 12 residues long. Trimming cost V 4 bases and J 1 base, with 7 bases left between them. This CDR3 reads CSVAGTQETQYF. The CDR3 DNA reads TGCAGCGTTGCGGGGACCCAAGAGACCCAGTACTTC.

The CDR3 protein is CASSTQQGELFF. The CDR3 DNA sequence: TGTGCCAGCAGTACACAACAGGGTGAGCTGTTTTTT. The V call is TRBV27, the J call TRBJ1-4; D perhaps matches TRBD1 (6 bases). The CDR3 runs 12 residues. Trimming took 5 bases from V and 14 from J, leaving 15 bases between them. Germline values: CDR1 MNHEY, CDR2 SMNVEV (reference sequence).

This clone was seen once. CDR3 amino acids: CASSSKRYEQFF. In DNA, the CDR3 is TGTGCCAGCAGCTCCAAGCGTTATGAGCAGTTCTTC. The chain combines TRBV11-3 with TRBJ2-1; D call uncertain. Trimming stripped 4 bases from V and 8 bases from J, with 9 bases between. Germline assignment: CDR1 SGHNT and CDR2 YENEEA. The CDR3 is made up of 12 amino acids.

V gene TRBV2 combines with J gene TRBJ1-2; 8 bases line up with TRBD1. The CDR3 runs 13 residues. With V trimmed by 6 bases and J by 7 bases, 7 bases remained unmatched. Germline V lookup: CDR1 SNHLY, CDR2 FYNNEI. CDR3 sequence reads: CASREADRVGYTF. The CDR3 region has the DNA TGTGCCAGCAGAGAGGCGGACAGGGTTGGCTACACCTTC.

The rearrangement links TRBV12-1 to TRBJ2-3; the table's D call of TRBD2 was not tested on the DNA. TRBV12-1 is a pseudogene segment. The CDR3 totals 16 residues. In nucleotides, the CDR3 is TGTGCCAGCAGCTTTGAGGGAGGACTAGATGCAGATACGCAGTATTTT. Its protein product is CASSFEGGLDADTQYF.

This chain's CDR3 is CAKTGQGNNSPLHF. The CDR3 DNA follows: TGTGCCAAAACAGGACAGGGGAACAATTCACCCCTCCACTTT. V is TRBV19 and J is TRBJ1-6; 9 bases agree with TRBD1. Trimming took 10 bases from V and 7 from J; bases not matched to a gene: 8. The CDR3 length is 14 residues. In germline, CDR1 is LNHDA, CDR2 SQIVND (reference sequence).

The chain has TRBV3-1 (or the pseudogene TRBV3-2) and TRBJ1-2; D not resolved. The CDR3 extends over 14 amino acids. CDR1 and CDR2 from the germline V gene are LGHDT and YNNKEL (reference sequence). Trimming left V 6 bases short and J 7 bases short, with 18 bases between. The CDR3 region has the DNA TGTGCCAGCAGACCCGGGCGGGTTTTCGGTGGCTACACCTTC. Translation gives CASRPGRVFGGYTF.